The rows below give T cell receptor beta chains drawn from one sample of a study of blood T cell repertoires in COVID-19. Here immunoSEQ multiplex PCR was the method, and the copy in TCRdb shows in-frame clones only, minus some. The profile shows roughly 250,000 clones, about nine tenths of them singletons. The specimen sequenced was peripheral blood. These receptors were collected from a person aged 18 to 30 with COVID-19, enrolled during active disease. Both conserved end residues are part of each CDR3. The order of the fields is J gene, V gene, clone size, D gene, CDR3 protein, CDR3 DNA. A D gene is named only where the DNA matches it firmly. Only some rows state a clone size, as once, few, many or a class for expanded clones.

j_gene: TRBJ2-1; v_gene: TRBV9; abundance: .; d_gene: .; CDR3aa: CASSLLGGNEQFF; CDR3nt: TGTGCCAGCAGCCTACTGGGAGGCAATGAGCAGTTCTTC
j_gene: TRBJ2-3; v_gene: TRBV29-1; abundance: .; d_gene: .; CDR3aa: CSYGGTDTQYF; CDR3nt: TGCAGCTACGGTGGCACAGATACGCAGTATTTT
j_gene: TRBJ2-5; v_gene: TRBV5-1; abundance: .; d_gene: .; CDR3aa: CAISGQRCLYQETQYF; CDR3nt: TGCGCCATCTCCGGGCAGCGGTGCCTGTACCAAGAGACCCAGTACTTC
j_gene: TRBJ2-7; v_gene: TRBV5-1; abundance: .; d_gene: TRBD1; CDR3aa: CASSSGTASYEQYF; CDR3nt: TGCGCCAGCAGCTCCGGGACAGCCTCCTACGAGCAGTACTTC
j_gene: TRBJ2-7; v_gene: TRBV19; abundance: .; d_gene: .; CDR3aa: CASSNGHGYEQYF; CDR3nt: TGTGCCAGTAGTAACGGACACGGCTACGAGCAGTACTTC
j_gene: TRBJ2-5; v_gene: TRBV2; abundance: .; d_gene: TRBD1; CDR3aa: CASRQGARDYQETQYF; CDR3nt: TGTGCCAGCAGACAGGGGGCCCGCGACTACCAAGAGACCCAGTACTTC
j_gene: TRBJ2-7; v_gene: TRBV5-6; abundance: once; d_gene: TRBD1; CDR3aa: CASSFGTGTYEQYF; CDR3nt: TGTGCCAGCAGCTTTGGGACAGGGACCTACGAGCAGTACTTC
j_gene: TRBJ2-5; v_gene: TRBV4-3; abundance: .; d_gene: TRBD2; CDR3aa: CASSQDPTGGLQETQYF; CDR3nt: TGCGCCAGCAGCCAAGATCCGACGGGAGGACTCCAAGAGACCCAGTACTTC
j_gene: TRBJ2-2; v_gene: TRBV6-5; abundance: .; d_gene: .; CDR3aa: CASSKQPLWTGELFF; CDR3nt: TGTGCCAGCAGCAAACAGCCGCTGTGGACCGGGGAGCTGTTTTTT
j_gene: TRBJ2-7; v_gene: TRBV5-1; abundance: .; d_gene: TRBD2; CDR3aa: CASSLVASGRGPNEQYF; CDR3nt: TGCGCCAGCAGCTTGGTGGCTAGCGGGAGAGGTCCCAACGAGCAGTACTTC
j_gene: TRBJ1-2; v_gene: TRBV13; abundance: .; d_gene: .; CDR3aa: CASSLGEGGYGYTF; CDR3nt: TGTGCCAGCAGCTTAGGAGAGGGCGGCTATGGCTACACCTTC
j_gene: TRBJ1-3; v_gene: TRBV3-1/TRBV3-2; abundance: once; d_gene: .; CDR3aa: CASSQGLSGNTIYF; CDR3nt: TGTGCCAGCAGCCAAGGTCTATCTGGAAACACCATATATTTT
j_gene: TRBJ2-1; v_gene: TRBV29-1; abundance: once; d_gene: TRBD2; CDR3aa: CSALGLAGGISSYNEQFF; CDR3nt: TGCAGCGCCCTGGGACTAGCGGGAGGGATAAGCTCCTACAATGAGCAGTTCTTC
j_gene: TRBJ2-3; v_gene: TRBV29-1; abundance: .; d_gene: TRBD1; CDR3aa: CSVSGTGADTQYF; CDR3nt: TGCAGCGTCTCAGGGACAGGGGCCGATACGCAGTATTTT
j_gene: TRBJ1-2; v_gene: TRBV7-8; abundance: .; d_gene: .; CDR3aa: CASSPEGGRVSGYTF; CDR3nt: TGTGCCAGCAGCCCCGAGGGGGGGCGCGTCTCTGGCTACACCTTC
j_gene: TRBJ2-7; v_gene: TRBV6-5; abundance: .; d_gene: TRBD1; CDR3aa: CASSPTPGQSYEQYF; CDR3nt: TGTGCCAGCAGTCCCACCCCGGGACAGAGCTACGAGCAGTACTTC
j_gene: TRBJ2-1; v_gene: TRBV27; abundance: .; d_gene: TRBD2; CDR3aa: CASRTSREQFF; CDR3nt: TGTGCCAGCAGGACTAGCCGTGAGCAGTTCTTC
j_gene: TRBJ2-7; v_gene: TRBV28; abundance: few; d_gene: .; CDR3aa: CASSLWDSSYEQYF; CDR3nt: TGTGCCAGCAGTTTATGGGACAGCTCCTACGAGCAGTACTTC
j_gene: TRBJ2-3; v_gene: TRBV13; abundance: .; d_gene: TRBD2; CDR3aa: CASSFGTSLSTDTQYF; CDR3nt: TGTGCCAGCAGCTTTGGGACTAGCCTTAGCACAGATACGCAGTATTTT
j_gene: TRBJ2-7; v_gene: TRBV2; abundance: .; d_gene: .; CDR3aa: CASSERASEQYF; CDR3nt: TGTGCCAGCAGTGAACGTGCCAGCGAGCAGTACTTC
j_gene: TRBJ2-1; v_gene: TRBV5-1; abundance: once; d_gene: .; CDR3aa: CASSLGGGEQFF; CDR3nt: TGCGCCAGCAGCTTGGGAGGAGGTGAGCAGTTCTTC
j_gene: TRBJ2-1; v_gene: TRBV15; abundance: .; d_gene: .; CDR3aa: CATSRVGGYNEQFF; CDR3nt: TGTGCCACCAGCAGAGTAGGGGGATACAATGAGCAGTTCTTC
j_gene: TRBJ1-1; v_gene: TRBV28; abundance: .; d_gene: TRBD1; CDR3aa: CASSARGETEAFF; CDR3nt: TGTGCCAGCAGTGCCAGGGGGGAGACTGAAGCTTTCTTT
j_gene: TRBJ2-2; v_gene: TRBV7-9; abundance: .; d_gene: .; CDR3aa: CASRQGVSDGELFF; CDR3nt: TGTGCCAGCCGACAAGGGGTCTCCGACGGGGAGCTGTTTTTT
j_gene: TRBJ2-5; v_gene: TRBV6-5; abundance: .; d_gene: TRBD1; CDR3aa: CASVYGTEETQYF; CDR3nt: TGTGCCAGCGTATACGGGACAGAAGAGACCCAGTACTTC
j_gene: TRBJ2-3; v_gene: TRBV24-1; abundance: .; d_gene: TRBD2; CDR3aa: CATSDPTSGATDTQYF; CDR3nt: TGTGCCACCAGTGACCCGACTAGCGGCGCCACAGATACGCAGTATTTT
j_gene: TRBJ1-6; v_gene: TRBV6-1; abundance: .; d_gene: .; CDR3aa: CASSEAAGLYSPLHF; CDR3nt: TGTGCCAGCAGTGAAGCGGCCGGACTTTATTCACCCCTCCACTTT
j_gene: TRBJ2-2; v_gene: TRBV28; abundance: .; d_gene: .; CDR3aa: CASSFTSLVGELFF; CDR3nt: TGTGCCAGCAGTTTCACTAGCCTGGTCGGGGAGCTGTTTTTT
j_gene: TRBJ2-7; v_gene: TRBV7-3; abundance: once; d_gene: .; CDR3aa: CASSLGTEYEQYF; CDR3nt: TGTGCCAGCAGCCTAGGGACTGAATACGAGCAGTACTTC
j_gene: TRBJ2-7; v_gene: TRBV6-2/TRBV6-3; abundance: few; d_gene: .; CDR3aa: CASSALGNEQYF; CDR3nt: TGTGCCAGCAGTGCCCTCGGTAACGAGCAGTACTTC
j_gene: TRBJ1-5; v_gene: TRBV4-1; abundance: .; d_gene: TRBD1; CDR3aa: CASSQVAGGQPQHF; CDR3nt: TGCGCCAGCAGCCAAGTTGCAGGGGGTCAGCCCCAGCATTTT
j_gene: TRBJ2-7; v_gene: TRBV3-1/TRBV3-2; abundance: .; d_gene: .; CDR3aa: CASSQGSAYEQYF; CDR3nt: TGTGCCAGCAGCCAAGGTAGCGCCTACGAGCAGTACTTC
j_gene: TRBJ2-1; v_gene: TRBV6-6; abundance: .; d_gene: TRBD2; CDR3aa: CASSYPGLAGLNEQFF; CDR3nt: TGTGCCAGCAGTTACCCTGGACTAGCGGGACTTAATGAGCAGTTCTTC
j_gene: TRBJ1-1; v_gene: TRBV4-3; abundance: .; d_gene: .; CDR3aa: CASSQDRGSTEAFF; CDR3nt: TGCGCCAGCAGCCAAGATCGGGGGAGCACTGAAGCTTTCTTT
j_gene: TRBJ2-7; v_gene: TRBV19; abundance: .; d_gene: TRBD1; CDR3aa: CATGTGGEQYF; CDR3nt: TGTGCCACTGGGACAGGGGGCGAGCAGTACTTC
j_gene: TRBJ2-5; v_gene: TRBV7-3; abundance: .; d_gene: TRBD2; CDR3aa: CASSLTSLAGETQYF; CDR3nt: TGTGCCAGCAGCTTAACGTCTCTAGCGGGAGAGACCCAGTACTTC
j_gene: TRBJ1-1; v_gene: TRBV5-4; abundance: .; d_gene: .; CDR3aa: CASSRDPTVNTEAFF; CDR3nt: TGTGCCAGCAGCCGAGACCCAACAGTGAACACTGAAGCTTTCTTT
j_gene: TRBJ2-1; v_gene: TRBV29-1; abundance: .; d_gene: TRBD2; CDR3aa: CSVIAGETEQFF; CDR3nt: TGCAGCGTTATAGCGGGAGAGACTGAGCAGTTCTTC
j_gene: TRBJ2-1; v_gene: TRBV2; abundance: .; d_gene: .; CDR3aa: CASSGYNEQFF; CDR3nt: TGTGCCAGCAGCGGTTACAATGAGCAGTTCTTC
j_gene: TRBJ2-4; v_gene: TRBV24-1; abundance: .; d_gene: TRBD1; CDR3aa: CATSDPGQGWNIQYF; CDR3nt: TGTGCCACCAGTGACCCGGGACAGGGGTGGAACATTCAGTACTTC
j_gene: TRBJ1-5; v_gene: TRBV19; abundance: .; d_gene: .; CDR3aa: CASSRAGPDSNQPQHF; CDR3nt: TGTGCCAGTAGTCGGGCAGGGCCGGATAGCAATCAGCCCCAGCATTTT
j_gene: TRBJ2-7; v_gene: TRBV6-5; abundance: .; d_gene: TRBD2; CDR3aa: CASSARGRVYEQYF; CDR3nt: TGTGCCAGCAGCGCCCGAGGGAGGGTCTACGAGCAGTACTTC
j_gene: TRBJ2-1; v_gene: TRBV7-8; abundance: .; d_gene: .; CDR3aa: CASSLTGSYNEQFF; CDR3nt: TGTGCCAGCAGCCTGACAGGCTCCTACAATGAGCAGTTCTTC
j_gene: TRBJ2-7; v_gene: TRBV12-5; abundance: .; d_gene: TRBD2; CDR3aa: CASGFGGSGVLYEQYF; CDR3nt: TGTGCTAGTGGTTTCGGGGGGTCTGGCGTTCTCTACGAGCAGTACTTC
j_gene: TRBJ2-7; v_gene: TRBV27; abundance: .; d_gene: .; CDR3aa: CASSAWGGRLYEQYF; CDR3nt: TGTGCCAGCAGTGCATGGGGAGGCAGACTCTACGAGCAGTACTTC